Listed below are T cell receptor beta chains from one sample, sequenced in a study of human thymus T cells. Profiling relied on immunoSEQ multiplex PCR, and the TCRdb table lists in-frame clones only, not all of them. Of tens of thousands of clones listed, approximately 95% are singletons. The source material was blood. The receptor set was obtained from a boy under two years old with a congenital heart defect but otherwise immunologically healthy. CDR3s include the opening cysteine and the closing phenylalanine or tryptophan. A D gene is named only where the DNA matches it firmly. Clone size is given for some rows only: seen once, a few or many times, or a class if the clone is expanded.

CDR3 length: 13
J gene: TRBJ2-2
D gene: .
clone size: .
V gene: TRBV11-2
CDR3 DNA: TGTGCCAGCATAATGCTGTTCGCCGGGGAGCTGTTTTTT
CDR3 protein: CASIMLFAGELFF

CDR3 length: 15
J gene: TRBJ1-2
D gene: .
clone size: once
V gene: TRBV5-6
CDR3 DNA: TGTGCCAGCAGCTTGAATGGGTGGTGGGGTTATGGCTACACCTTC
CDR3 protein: CASSLNGWWGYGYTF

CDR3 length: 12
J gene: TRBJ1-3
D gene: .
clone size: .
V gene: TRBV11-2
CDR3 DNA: TGTGCCAGCAGCTTAGTTCCCAACACCATATATTTT
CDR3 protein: CASSLVPNTIYF

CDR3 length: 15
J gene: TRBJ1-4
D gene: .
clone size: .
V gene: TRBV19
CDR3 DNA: TGTGCCAGTAGTCTCTGGCCAAGGAGTAATGAAAAACTGTTTTTT
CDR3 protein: CASSLWPRSNEKLFF

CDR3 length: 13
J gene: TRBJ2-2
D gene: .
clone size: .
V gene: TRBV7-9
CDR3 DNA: TGTGCCAGCAGCTTTCCATTGGAGGGGGAGCTGTTTTTT
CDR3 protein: CASSFPLEGELFF

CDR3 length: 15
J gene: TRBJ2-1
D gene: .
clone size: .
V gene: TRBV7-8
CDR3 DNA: TGTGCCAGCAGCTTAGCGCTCGGGCTAGCCAATGAGCAGTTCTTC
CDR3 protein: CASSLALGLANEQFF

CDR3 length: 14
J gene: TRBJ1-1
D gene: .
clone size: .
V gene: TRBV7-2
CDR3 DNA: TGTGCCAGCAGCCAAGGGGGGCAAGGGGCTGAAGCTTTCTTT
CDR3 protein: CASSQGGQGAEAFF

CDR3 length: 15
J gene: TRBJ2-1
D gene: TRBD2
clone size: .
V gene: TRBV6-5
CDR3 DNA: TGTGCCAGCGGGCTGAGGGGACTAGGGGGCAATGAGCAGTTCTTC
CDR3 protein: CASGLRGLGGNEQFF

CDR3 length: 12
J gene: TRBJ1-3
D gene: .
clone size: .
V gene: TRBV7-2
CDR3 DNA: TGTGCCAGCAGCCGGTCTGGAAACACCATATATTTT
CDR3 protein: CASSRSGNTIYF

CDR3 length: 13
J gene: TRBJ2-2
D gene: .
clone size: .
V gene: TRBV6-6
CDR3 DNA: TGTGCCATCAGACGGGGGGCAGGCGGGGAGCTGTTTTTT
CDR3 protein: CAIRRGAGGELFF

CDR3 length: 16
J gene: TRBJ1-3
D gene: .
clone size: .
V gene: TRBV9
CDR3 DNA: TGTGCCAGCAGCGTAGTCCCAGGGCTCCCGGGGGACACCATATATTTT
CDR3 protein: CASSVVPGLPGDTIYF

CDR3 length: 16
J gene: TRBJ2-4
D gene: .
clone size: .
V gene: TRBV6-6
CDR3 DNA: TGTGCCAGCAGTTACTCTGGCTCTCTAGCCAAAAACATTCAGTACTTC
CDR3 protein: CASSYSGSLAKNIQYF

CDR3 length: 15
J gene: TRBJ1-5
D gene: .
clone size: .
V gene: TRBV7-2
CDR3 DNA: TGTGCCAGCAGCTTATTAAGGGGGAACAATCAGCCCCAGCATTTT
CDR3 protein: CASSLLRGNNQPQHF

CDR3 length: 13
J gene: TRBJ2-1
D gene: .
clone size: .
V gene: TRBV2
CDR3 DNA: TGTGCCAGCAGTGAAGAGGGGGGAGCTGAGCAGTTCTTC
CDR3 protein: CASSEEGGAEQFF

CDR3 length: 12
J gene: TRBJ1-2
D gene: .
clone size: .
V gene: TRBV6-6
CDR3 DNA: TGTGCCAGCAGTCAAAGTTCCTATGGCTACACCTTC
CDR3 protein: CASSQSSYGYTF

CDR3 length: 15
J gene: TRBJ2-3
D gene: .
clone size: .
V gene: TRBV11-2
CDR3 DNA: TGTGCCAGCAGCCCCAAGGGGGAGCGGACAGATACGCAGTATTTT
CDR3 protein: CASSPKGERTDTQYF

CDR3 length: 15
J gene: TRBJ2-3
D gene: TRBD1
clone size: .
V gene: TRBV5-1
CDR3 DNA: TGCGCCAGCAGTTATCAGGAACAGGGGGCAGATACGCAGTATTTT
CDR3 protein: CASSYQEQGADTQYF

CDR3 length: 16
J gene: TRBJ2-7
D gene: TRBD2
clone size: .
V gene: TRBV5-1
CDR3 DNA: TGCGCCAGCAGCCTTCTCTCGACTAGCGGATCCTACGAGCAGTACTTC
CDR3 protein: CASSLLSTSGSYEQYF

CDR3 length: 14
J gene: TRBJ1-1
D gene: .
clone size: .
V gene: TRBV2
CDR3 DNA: TGTGCCAGCAGCAGCTGGTGGGGGAACACTGAAGCTTTCTTT
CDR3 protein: CASSSWWGNTEAFF

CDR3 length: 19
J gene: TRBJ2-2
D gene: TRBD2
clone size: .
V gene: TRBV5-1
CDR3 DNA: TGCGCCAGCAGCTTGGCCGGACTAGCGGGAGGCGCGGTCACCGGGGAGCTGTTTTTT
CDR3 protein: CASSLAGLAGGAVTGELFF

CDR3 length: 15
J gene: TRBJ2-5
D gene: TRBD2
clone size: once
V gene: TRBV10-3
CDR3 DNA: TGTGCCATCAGTGGAGTAGCGGGGGGACAAGAGACCCAGTACTTC
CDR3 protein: CAISGVAGGQETQYF

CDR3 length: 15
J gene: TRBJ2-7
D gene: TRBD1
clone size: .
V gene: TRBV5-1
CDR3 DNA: TGCGCCAGCAGCTTGGGGGTGACAGGGGGCAACGAGCAGTACTTC
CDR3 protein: CASSLGVTGGNEQYF

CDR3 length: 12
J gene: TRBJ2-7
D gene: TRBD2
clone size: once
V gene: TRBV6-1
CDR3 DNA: TGTGCCAGCAGTGAGACTAGCGCCGAGCAGTACTTC
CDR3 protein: CASSETSAEQYF

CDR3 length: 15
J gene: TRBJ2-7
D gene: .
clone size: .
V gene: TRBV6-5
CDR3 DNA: TGTGCCAGCAGTTACTCGTTCAGGGTGGGGTACGAGCAGTACTTC
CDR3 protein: CASSYSFRVGYEQYF

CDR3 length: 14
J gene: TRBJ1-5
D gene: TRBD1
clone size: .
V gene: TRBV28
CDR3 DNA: TGTGCCAGCACCTGGGGACAGGGCCGGCAGCCCCAGCATTTT
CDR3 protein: CASTWGQGRQPQHF

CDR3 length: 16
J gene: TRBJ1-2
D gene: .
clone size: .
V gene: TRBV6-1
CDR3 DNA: TGTGCCAGCAGTGCCTTAGGGACCGCCCAAAACTATGGCTACACCTTC
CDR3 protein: CASSALGTAQNYGYTF

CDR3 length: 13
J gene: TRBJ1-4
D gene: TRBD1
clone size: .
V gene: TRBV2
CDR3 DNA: TGTGCCAGCAGGGGACAGGGGCCTGAAAAACTGTTTTTT
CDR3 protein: CASRGQGPEKLFF

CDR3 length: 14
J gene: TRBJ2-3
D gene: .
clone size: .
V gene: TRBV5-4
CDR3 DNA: TGTGCCAGCAGCTTGGAGGGGATCACAGATACGCAGTATTTT
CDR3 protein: CASSLEGITDTQYF

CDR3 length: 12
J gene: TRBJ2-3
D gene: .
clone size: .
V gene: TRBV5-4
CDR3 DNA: TGTGCCAGCGCCCGACTAGTAGATACGCAGTATTTT
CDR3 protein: CASARLVDTQYF

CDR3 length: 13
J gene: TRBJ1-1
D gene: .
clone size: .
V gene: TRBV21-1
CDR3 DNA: TGTGCCAGCAGCCCCTTTCCACCAGTAGAAGCTTTCTTT
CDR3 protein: CASSPFPPVEAFF

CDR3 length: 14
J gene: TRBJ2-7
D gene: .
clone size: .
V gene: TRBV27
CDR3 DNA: TGTGCCAGCAGTTTAAAGGACAGCTCCTACGAGCAGTACTTC
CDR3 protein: CASSLKDSSYEQYF

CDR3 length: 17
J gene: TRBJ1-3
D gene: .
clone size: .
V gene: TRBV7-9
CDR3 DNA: TGTGCCAGCAGCCCCTCCGGACGGTCCCGCTCTGGAAACACCATATATTTT
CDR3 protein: CASSPSGRSRSGNTIYF

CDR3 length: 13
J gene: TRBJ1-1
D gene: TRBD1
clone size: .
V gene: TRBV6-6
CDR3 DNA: TGTGCCAGCAGGGGGGACAGGGCCACTGAAGCTTTCTTT
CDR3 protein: CASRGDRATEAFF

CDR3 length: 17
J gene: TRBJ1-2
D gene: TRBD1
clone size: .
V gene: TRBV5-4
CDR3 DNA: TGTGCCAGCAGCTTTCTGTTCCGACAGGGTCAGGACTATGGCTACACCTTC
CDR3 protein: CASSFLFRQGQDYGYTF

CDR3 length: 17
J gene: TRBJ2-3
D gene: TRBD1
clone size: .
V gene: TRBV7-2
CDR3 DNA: TGTGCCAGCAGCTTCCTAACAGGGGGCGTAAGCACAGATACGCAGTATTTT
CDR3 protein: CASSFLTGGVSTDTQYF

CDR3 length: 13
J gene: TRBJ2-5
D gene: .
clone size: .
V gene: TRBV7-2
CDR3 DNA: TGTGCCAGCAGCTTACGTTACCAAGAGACCCAGTACTTC
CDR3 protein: CASSLRYQETQYF

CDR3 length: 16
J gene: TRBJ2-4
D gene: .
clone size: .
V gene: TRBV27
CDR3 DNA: TGTGCCAGCAGTCCTATTTACCGGGGGGCCAAAAACATTCAGTACTTC
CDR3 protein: CASSPIYRGAKNIQYF

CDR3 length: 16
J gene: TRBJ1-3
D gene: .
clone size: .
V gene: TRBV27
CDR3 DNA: TGTGCCAGCAGCCTAACCCCAGGCTACTCTGGAAACACCATATATTTT
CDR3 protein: CASSLTPGYSGNTIYF

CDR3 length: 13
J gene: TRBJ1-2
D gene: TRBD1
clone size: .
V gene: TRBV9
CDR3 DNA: TGTGCCAGCAGCGGGACAGGGGGCTATGGCTACACCTTC
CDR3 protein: CASSGTGGYGYTF

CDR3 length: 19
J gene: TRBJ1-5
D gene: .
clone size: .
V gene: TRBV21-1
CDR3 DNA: TGTGCCAGCAGGTTTTGGATTGGACAGGACATTTATAGCAATCAGCCCCAGCATTTT
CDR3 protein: CASRFWIGQDIYSNQPQHF

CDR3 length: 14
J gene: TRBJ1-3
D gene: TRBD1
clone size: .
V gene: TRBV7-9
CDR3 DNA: TGTGCCAGCAGCCCTAGGACAGGTGGAAACACCATATATTTT
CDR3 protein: CASSPRTGGNTIYF

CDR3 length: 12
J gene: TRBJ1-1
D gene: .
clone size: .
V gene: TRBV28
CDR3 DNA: TGTGCCAGCAGTTTAGGGGGTGGTGAAGCTTTCTTT
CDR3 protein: CASSLGGGEAFF

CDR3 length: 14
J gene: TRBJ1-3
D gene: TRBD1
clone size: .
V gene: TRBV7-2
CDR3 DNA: TGTGCCAGCAGCTTATCAGGGGGTGGAAACACCATATATTTT
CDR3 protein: CASSLSGGGNTIYF

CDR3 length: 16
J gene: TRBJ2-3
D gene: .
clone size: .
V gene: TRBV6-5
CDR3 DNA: TGTGCCAGCAGTTACTCGCAGGTCCCTTCCACAGATACGCAGTATTTT
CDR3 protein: CASSYSQVPSTDTQYF

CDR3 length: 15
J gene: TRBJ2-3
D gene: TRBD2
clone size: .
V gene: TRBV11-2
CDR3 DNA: TGTGCCAGCAGCTCCCGACTAGCGGTCACAGATACGCAGTATTTT
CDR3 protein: CASSSRLAVTDTQYF

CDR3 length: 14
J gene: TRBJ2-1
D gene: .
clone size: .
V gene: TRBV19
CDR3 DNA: TGTGCCAGTAGTTTAGCGGCCCTCTACAATGAGCAGTTCTTC
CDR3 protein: CASSLAALYNEQFF

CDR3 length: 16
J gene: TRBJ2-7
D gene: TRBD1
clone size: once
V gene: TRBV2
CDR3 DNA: TGTGCCAGCAGAACCACATTGGGACAGGGTTTTTACGAGCAGTACTTC
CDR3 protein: CASRTTLGQGFYEQYF

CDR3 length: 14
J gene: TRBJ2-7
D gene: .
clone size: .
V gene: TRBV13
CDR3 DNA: TGTGCCAGCAGCCCGCGGGACAGCTCCTACGAGCAGTACTTC
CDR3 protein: CASSPRDSSYEQYF

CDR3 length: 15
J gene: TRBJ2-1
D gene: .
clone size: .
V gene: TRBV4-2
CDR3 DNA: TGTGCCAGCAGCCAAGACCCAACATCCTACAATGAGCAGTTCTTC
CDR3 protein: CASSQDPTSYNEQFF